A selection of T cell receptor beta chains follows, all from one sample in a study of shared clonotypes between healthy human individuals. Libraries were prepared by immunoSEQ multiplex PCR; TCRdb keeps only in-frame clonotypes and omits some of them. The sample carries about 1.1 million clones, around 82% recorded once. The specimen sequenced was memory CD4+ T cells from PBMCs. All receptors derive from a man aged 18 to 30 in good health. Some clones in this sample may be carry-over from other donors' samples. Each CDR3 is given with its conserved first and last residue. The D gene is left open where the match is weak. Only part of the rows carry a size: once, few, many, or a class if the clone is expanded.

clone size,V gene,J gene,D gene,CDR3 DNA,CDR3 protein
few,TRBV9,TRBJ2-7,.,TGTGCCAGCAGCGTTACGCCTACCACCTCCTACGAGCAGTACTTC,CASSVTPTTSYEQYF
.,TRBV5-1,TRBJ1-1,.,TGCGCCAGCAGCTACGACGGCTACACTGAAGCTTTCTTT,CASSYDGYTEAFF
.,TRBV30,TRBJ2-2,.,TGTGCCTGGAGGGCCCTTCAGGCCGGGGAGCTGTTTTTT,CAWRALQAGELFF
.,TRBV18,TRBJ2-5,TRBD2,TGTGCCAGCTCACCACCGACTAGCGGGACGTCCGTGGGGTACTTC,CASSPPTSGTSVGYF
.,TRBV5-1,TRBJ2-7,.,TGCGCCAGCAGCTCCCTTAACGAGCAGTACTTC,CASSSLNEQYF
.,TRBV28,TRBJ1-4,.,TGTGCCAGCAGTTTATATGTAGGAGAAAAACTGTTTTTT,CASSLYVGEKLFF
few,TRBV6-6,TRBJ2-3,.,TGTGCCAGCGGGAAAAGGGCCCGCACAGATACGCAGTATTTT,CASGKRARTDTQYF
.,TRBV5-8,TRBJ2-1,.,TGTGCCAGCAGCTTGGGTGGGAGGACCGCCTACAATGAGCAGTTCTTC,CASSLGGRTAYNEQFF
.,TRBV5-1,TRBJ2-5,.,TGCGCCAGCAGCTCCATGGTGACCGCGGTCCCAGAGACCCAGTACTTC,CASSSMVTAVPETQYF
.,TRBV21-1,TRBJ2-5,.,TGTGCCAGCAGCAGGGTAGAGACCCAGTACTTC,CASSRVETQYF
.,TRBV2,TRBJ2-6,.,TGTGCCAGCAGCAGGGGAGGAGCAAGCTCTGGGGCCAACGTCCTGACTTTC,CASSRGGASSGANVLTF
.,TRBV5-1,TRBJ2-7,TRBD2,TGCGCCAGCAGCTTGGAAGTACTAGCGGCGTCCTACGAGCAGTACTTC,CASSLEVLAASYEQYF
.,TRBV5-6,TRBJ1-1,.,TGTGCCAGCAGCCCCAACCCAGGGTCCACTGAAGCTTTCTTT,CASSPNPGSTEAFF
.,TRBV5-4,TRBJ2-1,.,TGTGCCAGCAGCACACACAAAGGACCGAACTCCTACAATGAGCAGTTCTTC,CASSTHKGPNSYNEQFF
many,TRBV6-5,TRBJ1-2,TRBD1,TGTGCCAGTGACATTAATGGACAGGGGCCAAGGGGCTACACCTTC,CASDINGQGPRGYTF
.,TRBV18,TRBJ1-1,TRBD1,TGTGCCAGCTCACCAAGACAGGGAATGAACACTGAAGCTTTCTTT,CASSPRQGMNTEAFF
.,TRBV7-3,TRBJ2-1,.,TGTGCCAGCAGTCCGCGGGCCACCTACAATGAGCAGTTCTTC,CASSPRATYNEQFF
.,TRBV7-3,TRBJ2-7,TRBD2,TGTGCCAGCAGCCTCACCGGGACTAGCGCCTACGAGCAGTACTTC,CASSLTGTSAYEQYF
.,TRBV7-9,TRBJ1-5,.,TGTGCCAGCAGTGAAGGGCCTCAGCCCCAGCATTTT,CASSEGPQPQHF
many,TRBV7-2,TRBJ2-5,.,TGTGCCAGCAGCTTACAAGAGACCCAGTACTTC,CASSLQETQYF
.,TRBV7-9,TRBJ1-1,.,TGTGCCAGCAGCTTATACTCGGGTGAAACTGAAGCTTTCTTT,CASSLYSGETEAFF
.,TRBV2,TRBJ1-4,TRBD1,TGTGCCAGCAGTGAACGCGGGACAGGGCGTAGTAATGAAAAACTGTTTTTT,CASSERGTGRSNEKLFF
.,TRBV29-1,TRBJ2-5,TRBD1,TGCAGCGCTTACAGGGGGGAGACCCAGTACTTC,CSAYRGETQYF
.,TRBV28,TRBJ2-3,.,TGTGCCAGCAGTTCCCAGGGGCCGAACACAGATACGCAGTATTTT,CASSSQGPNTDTQYF
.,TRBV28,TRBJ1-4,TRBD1,TGTGCCAGCAGGGACAGGGTAGGGCGTGAAAAACTGTTTTTT,CASRDRVGREKLFF
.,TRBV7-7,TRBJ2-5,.,TGTGCCAGCAGCTTACAGCGGCAAGAGACCCAGTACTTC,CASSLQRQETQYF
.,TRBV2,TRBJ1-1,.,TGTGCCAGCAGTGAAGGTTGGGAGAACACTGAAGCTTTCTTT,CASSEGWENTEAFF